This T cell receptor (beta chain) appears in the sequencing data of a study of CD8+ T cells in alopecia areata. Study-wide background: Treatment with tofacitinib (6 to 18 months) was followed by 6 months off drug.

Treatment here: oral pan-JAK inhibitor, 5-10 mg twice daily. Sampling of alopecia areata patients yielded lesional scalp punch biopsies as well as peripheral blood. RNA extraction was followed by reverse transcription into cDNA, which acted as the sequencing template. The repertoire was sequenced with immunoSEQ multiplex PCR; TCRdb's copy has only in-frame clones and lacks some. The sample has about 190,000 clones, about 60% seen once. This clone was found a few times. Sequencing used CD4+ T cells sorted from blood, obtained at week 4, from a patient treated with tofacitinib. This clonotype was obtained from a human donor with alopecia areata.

CDR3 coding DNA: TGCGCCAGCAGCCTGACAGGACGCAATCAGCCCCAGCATTTT. This encodes CASSLTGRNQPQHF. The chain joins TRBV5-1 to TRBJ1-5; possibly TRBD1 for D (6 bases). Germline loops: CDR1 SGHRS, CDR2 YFSETQ. The V end lost 4 bases, the J end lost 2 bases, and 10 bases lay between the germline ends. The CDR3 is 14 residues long.